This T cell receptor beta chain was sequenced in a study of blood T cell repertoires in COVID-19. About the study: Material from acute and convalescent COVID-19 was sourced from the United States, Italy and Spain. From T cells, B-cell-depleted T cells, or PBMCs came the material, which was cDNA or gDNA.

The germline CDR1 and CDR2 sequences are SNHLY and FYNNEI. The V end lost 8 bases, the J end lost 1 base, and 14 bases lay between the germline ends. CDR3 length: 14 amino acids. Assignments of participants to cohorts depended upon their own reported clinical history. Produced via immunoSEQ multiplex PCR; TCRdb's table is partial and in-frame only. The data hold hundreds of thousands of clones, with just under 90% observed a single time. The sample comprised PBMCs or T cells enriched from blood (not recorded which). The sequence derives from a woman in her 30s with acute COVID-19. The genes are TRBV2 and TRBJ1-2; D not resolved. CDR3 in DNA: TGTGCCAGCCGCCTTGGAGGGAATAACTATGGCTACACCTTC. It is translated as CASRLGGNNYGYTF.